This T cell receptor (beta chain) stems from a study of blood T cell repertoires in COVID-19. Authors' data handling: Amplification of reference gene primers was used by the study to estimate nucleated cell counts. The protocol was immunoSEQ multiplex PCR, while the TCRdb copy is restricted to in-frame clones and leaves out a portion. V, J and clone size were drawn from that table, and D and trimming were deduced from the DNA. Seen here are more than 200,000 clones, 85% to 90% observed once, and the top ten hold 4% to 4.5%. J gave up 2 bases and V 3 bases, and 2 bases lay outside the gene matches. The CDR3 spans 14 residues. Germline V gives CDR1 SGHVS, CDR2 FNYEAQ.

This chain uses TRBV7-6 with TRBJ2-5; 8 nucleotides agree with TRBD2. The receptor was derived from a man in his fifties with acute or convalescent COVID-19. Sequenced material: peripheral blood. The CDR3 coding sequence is TGTGCCAGCAGCTTCGGACTAGCTCAAGAGACCCAGTACTTC. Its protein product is CASSFGLAQETQYF.